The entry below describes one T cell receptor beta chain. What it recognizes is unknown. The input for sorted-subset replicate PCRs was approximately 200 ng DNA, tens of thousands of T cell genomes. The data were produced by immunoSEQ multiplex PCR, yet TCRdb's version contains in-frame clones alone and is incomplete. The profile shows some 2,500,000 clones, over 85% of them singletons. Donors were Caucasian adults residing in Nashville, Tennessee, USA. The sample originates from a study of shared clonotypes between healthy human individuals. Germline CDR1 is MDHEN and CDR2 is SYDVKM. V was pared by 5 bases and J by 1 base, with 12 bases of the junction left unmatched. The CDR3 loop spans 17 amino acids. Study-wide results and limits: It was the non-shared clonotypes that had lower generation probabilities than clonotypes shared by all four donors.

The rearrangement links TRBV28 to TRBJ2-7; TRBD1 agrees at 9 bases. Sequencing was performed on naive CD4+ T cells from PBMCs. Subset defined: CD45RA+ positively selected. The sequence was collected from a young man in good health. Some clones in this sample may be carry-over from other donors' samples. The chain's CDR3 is CASSLRGQGPSSYEQYF. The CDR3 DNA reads TGTGCCAGCAGTCTACGGGGACAGGGCCCATCTTCCTACGAGCAGTACTTC.